This T cell receptor beta chain was found in a study of blood T cell repertoires in COVID-19. Recruits, aged roughly 18 to 89 years, lived in 24 US areas. Participant-reported clinical history was the basis for cohort assignment. Original processing notes: Reference gene primer amplification gave nucleated cell count estimates. Generated by immunoSEQ multiplex PCR, the TCRdb table keeps only in-frame clones and is missing some. The DNA was the basis for D and trimming; V, J and clone size are from that table. Here the sample spans roughly 250,000 clones, about nine tenths being singletons. The germline V and J ends were trimmed by 1 base and 0 bases, with 10 bases remaining between them. CDR3 size: 15 residues. Germline lookup yields CDR1 MGHDK and CDR2 SYGVNS.

This sequence was found in a woman aged 25 to 39 with acute COVID-19. The J gene is TRBJ2-7, the V gene TRBV25-1, with a possible D match to TRBD2 (6 bases). The specimen was PBMCs or T cells enriched from blood (not recorded which). CDR3 region: CASSEFGSSSYEQYF. The CDR3 nucleotides read TGTGCCAGCAGTGAATTCGGGAGTAGCTCCTACGAGCAGTACTTC.